This T cell receptor beta chain was observed in a study of cytotoxic CD8 clonotypes in ibrutinib-treated CLL. The assay was immunoSEQ multiplex PCR, and TCRdb's table has in-frame clones only and misses some. The table has some 200,000 clones, over 60% seen once. V was shortened by 0 bases and J by 5 bases, with 14 bases between the two germline ends. Germline CDR1 and CDR2: LGHNA and YNFKEQ. The CDR3 covers 16 residues. This chain links TRBV4-2 with TRBJ2-1; D ambiguous. This sequence originates from a human donor with chronic lymphocytic leukemia. Source: PBMCs, taken after 24 months of ibrutinib treatment. In DNA form, the CDR3 reads TGTGCCAGCAGCCAAGATTTCTCGCGCCGAGACAATGAGCAGTTCTTC. Protein: CASSQDFSRRDNEQFF.